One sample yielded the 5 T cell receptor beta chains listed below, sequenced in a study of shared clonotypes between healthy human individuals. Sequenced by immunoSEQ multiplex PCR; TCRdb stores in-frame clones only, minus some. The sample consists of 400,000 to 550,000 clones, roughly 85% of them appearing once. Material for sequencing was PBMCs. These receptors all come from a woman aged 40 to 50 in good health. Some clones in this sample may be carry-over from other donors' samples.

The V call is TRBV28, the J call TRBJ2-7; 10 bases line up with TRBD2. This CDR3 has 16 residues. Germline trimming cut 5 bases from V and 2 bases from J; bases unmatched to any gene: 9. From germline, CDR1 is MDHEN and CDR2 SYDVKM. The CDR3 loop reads CASSPGGTSVPYEQYF. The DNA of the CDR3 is TGTGCCAGCAGTCCTGGCGGGACTAGCGTGCCCTACGAGCAGTACTTC.

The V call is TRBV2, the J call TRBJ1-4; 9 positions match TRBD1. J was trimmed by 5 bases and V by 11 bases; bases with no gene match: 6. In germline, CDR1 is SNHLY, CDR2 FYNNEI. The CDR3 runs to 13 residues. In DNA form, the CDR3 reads TGTGCCCGTGGAGACAGGGGGAATGAAAAACTGTTTTTT. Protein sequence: CARGDRGNEKLFF.

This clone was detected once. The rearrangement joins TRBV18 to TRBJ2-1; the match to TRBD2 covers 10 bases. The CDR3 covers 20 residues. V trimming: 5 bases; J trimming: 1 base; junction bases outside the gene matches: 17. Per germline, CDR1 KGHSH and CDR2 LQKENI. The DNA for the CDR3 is TGTGCCAGCTCAGCCAACAATTTTACTAGCGGGACAGCGTCCTACAATGAGCAGTTCTTC. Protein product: CASSANNFTSGTASYNEQFF.

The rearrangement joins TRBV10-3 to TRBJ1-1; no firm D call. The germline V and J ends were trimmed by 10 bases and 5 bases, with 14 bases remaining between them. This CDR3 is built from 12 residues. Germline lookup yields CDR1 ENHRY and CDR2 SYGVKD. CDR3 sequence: CATGKLGTEAFF. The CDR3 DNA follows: TGTGCCACCGGGAAGCTAGGGACTGAAGCTTTCTTT.

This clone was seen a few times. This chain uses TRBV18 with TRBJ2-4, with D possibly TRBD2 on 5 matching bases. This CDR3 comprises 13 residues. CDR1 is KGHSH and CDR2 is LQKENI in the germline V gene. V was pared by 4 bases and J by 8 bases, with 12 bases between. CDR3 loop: CASSQGAGDIQYF. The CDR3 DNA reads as TGTGCCAGCTCACAGGGAGCCGGGGACATTCAGTACTTC.